This T cell receptor beta chain originates from a study of T-cell memory formation after mild COVID-19. Whole-study results and caveats: Among clones contracting day 15 to 85, CD4/CD8 was balanced, whereas later expanders leaned CD4+. Cross-reactive memory appears to have joined, as suggested by some responding clones showing up in pre-infection memory. Of the contracting clones, CD4+ ones lay mainly in CM and EM, and CD8+ ones in EMRA. Still unconfirmed is whether the second-wave clones peaking on day 37 recognized SARS-CoV-2.

The CDR3 totals 14 residues. The germline CDR1 and CDR2 sequences are LNHDA and SQIVND (reference sequence). Trimming removed 5 bases from V and 4 bases from J, with 13 bases in between. TCRdb re-called the 5' RACE reads with MiXCR, one entry per CDR3 protein. The data hold 70,000 to 100,000 distinct CDR3 sequences, with more than 10% observed a single time. Note on this clonotype: Its antigen is not known.

Sequencing was performed on PBMCs or a T cell subset sorted from them (not recorded which). The rearrangement links TRBV19 to TRBJ2-3; unclear D gene. This receptor was identified in an adult woman who had mild COVID-19 (a few samples of this study predate the infection). Cell type and time point are not known. In DNA form, the CDR3 reads TGTGCCAGTAGTCCCGGTCTAAGCGCAGATACGCAGTATTTT. Translating it yields CASSPGLSADTQYF.